The present T cell receptor beta chain was sequenced within a study of T cells in localized non-small cell lung cancer. TCRdb's copy holds only in-frame clones and misses some; the assay was immunoSEQ multiplex PCR. The sample has about 59,000 clones, approximately 90% seen once. The CDR3 has 15 amino acids. V was clipped by 3 bases and J by 5 bases, with 13 bases between them. Per germline, CDR1 SGHVS and CDR2 FQNEAQ. Sequences were derived from peripheral blood, sampled before any cancer treatment. This chain joins TRBV7-8 and TRBJ2-2; D could derive from TRBD1 or TRBD2 (5 bases each). This TCR was sampled from a man aged 40-75 years with stage I squamous cell lung carcinoma. The CDR3 nucleotides read TGTGCCAGCAGCTTTGGGACGGGACGAACCGGGGAGCTGTTTTTT. It specifies CASSFGTGRTGELFF. Variable domain in full (rest from reference TRBV7-8 and TRBJ2-2): GAGVSQSPRYKVAKRGQDVALRCDPISGHVSLFWYQQALGQGPEFLTYFQNEAQLDKSGLPSDRFFAERPEGSVSTLKIQRTQQEDSAVYLCASSFGTGRTGELFFGEGSRLTVL.